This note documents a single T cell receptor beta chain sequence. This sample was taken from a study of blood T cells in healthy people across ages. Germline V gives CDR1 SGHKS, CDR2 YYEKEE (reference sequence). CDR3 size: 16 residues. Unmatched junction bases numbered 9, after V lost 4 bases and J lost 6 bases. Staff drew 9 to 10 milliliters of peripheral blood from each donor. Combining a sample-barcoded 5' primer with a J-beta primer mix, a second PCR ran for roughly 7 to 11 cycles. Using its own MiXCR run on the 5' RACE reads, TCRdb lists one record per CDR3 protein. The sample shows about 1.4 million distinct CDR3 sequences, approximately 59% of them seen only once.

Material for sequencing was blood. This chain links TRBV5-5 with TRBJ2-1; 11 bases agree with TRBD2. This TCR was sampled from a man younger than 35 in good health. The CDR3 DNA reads TGTGCCAGCAGCCCGATACTAGCGGGAGCACGCAATGAGCAGTTCTTC. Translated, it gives CASSPILAGARNEQFF.